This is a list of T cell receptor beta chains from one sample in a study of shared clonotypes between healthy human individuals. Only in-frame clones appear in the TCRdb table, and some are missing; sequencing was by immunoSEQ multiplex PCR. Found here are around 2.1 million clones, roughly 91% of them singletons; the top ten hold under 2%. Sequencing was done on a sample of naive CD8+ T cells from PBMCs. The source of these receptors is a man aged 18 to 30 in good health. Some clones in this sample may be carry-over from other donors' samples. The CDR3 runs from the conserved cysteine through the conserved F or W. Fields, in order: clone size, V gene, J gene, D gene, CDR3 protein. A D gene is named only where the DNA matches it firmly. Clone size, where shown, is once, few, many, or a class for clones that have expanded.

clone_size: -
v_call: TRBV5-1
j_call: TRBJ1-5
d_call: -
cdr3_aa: CASSAEGGNQPQHF

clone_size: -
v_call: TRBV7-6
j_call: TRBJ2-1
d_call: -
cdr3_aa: CASSLLGEAYNEQFF

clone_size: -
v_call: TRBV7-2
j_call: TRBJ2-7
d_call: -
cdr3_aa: CASSLGVFYEQYF

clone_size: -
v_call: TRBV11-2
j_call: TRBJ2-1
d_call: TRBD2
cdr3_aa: CASSLGFSGRDPLNEQFF

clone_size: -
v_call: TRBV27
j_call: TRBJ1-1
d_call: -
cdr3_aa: CASSLSRGNTEAFF

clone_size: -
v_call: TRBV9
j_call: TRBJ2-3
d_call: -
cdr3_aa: CASSVTGTYATDTQYF

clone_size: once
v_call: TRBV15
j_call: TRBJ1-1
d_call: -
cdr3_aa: CATTPDIDERNTEAFF

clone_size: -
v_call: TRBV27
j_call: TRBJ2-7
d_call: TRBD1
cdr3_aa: CASSTKTGAYEQYF

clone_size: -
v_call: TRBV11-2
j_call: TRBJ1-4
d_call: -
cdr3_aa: CASQGEKLFF

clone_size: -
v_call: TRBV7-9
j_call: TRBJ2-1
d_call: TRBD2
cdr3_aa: CASSYPTSGSPSSYNEQFF

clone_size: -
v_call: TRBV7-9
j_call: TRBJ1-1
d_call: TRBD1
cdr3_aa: CASRKQGAATEAFF

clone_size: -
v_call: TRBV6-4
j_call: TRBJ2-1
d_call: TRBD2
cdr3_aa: CASSILAGPYNEQFF

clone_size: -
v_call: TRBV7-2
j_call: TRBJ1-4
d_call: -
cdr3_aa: CASSHSVPHRGEKLFF

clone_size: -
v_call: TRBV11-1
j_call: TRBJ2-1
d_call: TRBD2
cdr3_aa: CASSPTSGGTLIDNEQFF

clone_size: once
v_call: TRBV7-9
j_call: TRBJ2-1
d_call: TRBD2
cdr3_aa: CASSFGSGRETYNEQFF

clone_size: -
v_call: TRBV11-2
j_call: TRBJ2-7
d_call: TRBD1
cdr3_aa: CASSFRGQNYEQYF

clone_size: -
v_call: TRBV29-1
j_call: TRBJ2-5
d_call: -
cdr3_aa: CSVAYLRGQETQYF

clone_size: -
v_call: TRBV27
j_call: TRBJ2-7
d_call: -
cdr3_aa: CASSLGYSSYEQYF

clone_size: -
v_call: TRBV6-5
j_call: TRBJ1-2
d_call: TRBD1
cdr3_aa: CASSPDRALAYGYTF

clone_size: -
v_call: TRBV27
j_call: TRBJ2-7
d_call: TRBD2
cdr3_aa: CASRWTSGSYEQYF

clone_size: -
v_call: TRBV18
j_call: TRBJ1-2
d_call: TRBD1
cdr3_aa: CASSPTRTGGIYGYTF

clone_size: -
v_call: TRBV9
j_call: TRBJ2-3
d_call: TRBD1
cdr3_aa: CASSVVMGQGPTDTQYF

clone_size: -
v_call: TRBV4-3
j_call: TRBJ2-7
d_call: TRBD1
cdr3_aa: CASSQDLIGGVYEQYF

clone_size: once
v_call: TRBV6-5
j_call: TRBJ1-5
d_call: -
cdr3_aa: CASSPVRWQPQHF

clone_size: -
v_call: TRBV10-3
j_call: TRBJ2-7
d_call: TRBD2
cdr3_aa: CAIRPPQGLAGGPAGYEQYF

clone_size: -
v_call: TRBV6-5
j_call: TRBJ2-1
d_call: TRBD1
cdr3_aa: CASTPGTGVNEQFF

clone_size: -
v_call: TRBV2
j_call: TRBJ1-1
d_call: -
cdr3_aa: CASSVVRDRNTEAFF

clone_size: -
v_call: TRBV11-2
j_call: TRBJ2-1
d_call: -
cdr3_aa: CASSLELMYNEQFF

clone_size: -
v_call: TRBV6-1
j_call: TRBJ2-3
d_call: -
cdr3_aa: CASSEAVARSTDTQYF

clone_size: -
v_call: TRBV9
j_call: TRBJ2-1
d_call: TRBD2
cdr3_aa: CASSVAGGRGNEQFF

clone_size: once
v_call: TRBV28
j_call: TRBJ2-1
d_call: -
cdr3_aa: CASSPFLDNEQFF

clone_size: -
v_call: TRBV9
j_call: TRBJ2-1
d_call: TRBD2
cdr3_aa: CASSGTSGSSYNEQFF

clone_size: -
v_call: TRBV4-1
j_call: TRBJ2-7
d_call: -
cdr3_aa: CASSQDGDLEPYF

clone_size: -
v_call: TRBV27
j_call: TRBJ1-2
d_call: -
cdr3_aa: CASNLRGTSLYGYTF

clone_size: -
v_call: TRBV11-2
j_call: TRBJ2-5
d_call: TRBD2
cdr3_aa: CASSSGTSGVETQYF

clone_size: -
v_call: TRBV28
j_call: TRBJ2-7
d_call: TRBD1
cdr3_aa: CASSFTLGTGSHEQYF

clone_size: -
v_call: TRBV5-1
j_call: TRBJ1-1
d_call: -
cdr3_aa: CASRGLLELNTEAFF

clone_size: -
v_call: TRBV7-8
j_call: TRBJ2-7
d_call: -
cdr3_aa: CASSLYTYEQYF

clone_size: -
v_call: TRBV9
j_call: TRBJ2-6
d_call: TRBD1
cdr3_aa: CASSIRTGLDSGANVLTF

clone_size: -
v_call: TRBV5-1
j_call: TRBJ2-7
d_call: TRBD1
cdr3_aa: CASSFVTGISYEQYF

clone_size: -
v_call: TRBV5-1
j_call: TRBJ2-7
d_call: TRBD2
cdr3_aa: CASSSPLAGERGEQYF

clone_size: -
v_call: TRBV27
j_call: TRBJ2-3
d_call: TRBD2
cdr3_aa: CASSLLAATRREVTDTQYF

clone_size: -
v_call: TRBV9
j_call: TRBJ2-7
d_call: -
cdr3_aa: CASSVEGGGVSYEQYF

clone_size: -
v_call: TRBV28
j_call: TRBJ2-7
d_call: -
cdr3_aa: CASSSNYRSLPGEQYF

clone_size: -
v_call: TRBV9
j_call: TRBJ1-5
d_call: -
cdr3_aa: CASSVEGQLDQPQHF

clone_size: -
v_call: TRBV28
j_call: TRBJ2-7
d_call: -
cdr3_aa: CASSLGDVLLEQYF

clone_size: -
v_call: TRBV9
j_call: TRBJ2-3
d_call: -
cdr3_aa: CASSVPGGGGTDTQYF

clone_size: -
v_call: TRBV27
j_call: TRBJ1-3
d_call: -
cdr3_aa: CASSLTANSGNTIYF

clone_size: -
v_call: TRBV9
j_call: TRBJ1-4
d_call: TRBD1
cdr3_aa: CASSVAGTGGEKLFF

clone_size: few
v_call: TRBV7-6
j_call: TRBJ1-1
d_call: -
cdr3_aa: CASSARGQGWVNTEAFF

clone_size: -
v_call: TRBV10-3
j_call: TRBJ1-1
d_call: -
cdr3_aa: CAISEPGTNTEAFF

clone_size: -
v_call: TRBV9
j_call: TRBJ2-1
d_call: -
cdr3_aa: CASSVVHNEQFF

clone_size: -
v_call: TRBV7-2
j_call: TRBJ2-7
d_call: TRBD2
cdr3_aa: CASSLPLAGANSYEQYF

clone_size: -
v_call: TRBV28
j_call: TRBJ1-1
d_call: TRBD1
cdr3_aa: CASSHGQGGTEAFF